A single sample gave rise to the 9 T cell receptor beta chains below, sequenced in a study of cytomegalovirus exposure and HLA in healthy donors. The PCR used 60 Vbeta and 13 Jbeta primers. Clones were sequenced by immunoSEQ multiplex PCR, and TCRdb holds only the in-frame ones, with some missing. The repertoire consists of 85,000 to 120,000 clones, with less than 90% occurring once and the leading ten covering approximately 2.8%. Sequencing used PBMCs. The origin of the receptors is a man aged 35 to 55 in good health and CMV-seronegative.

This clone was counted a single time. This chain joins TRBV27 and TRBJ2-5, with 7 bases matching TRBD2. The V gene's germline CDR1 is MNHEY and CDR2 SMNVEV (reference sequence). This CDR3 contains 14 residues. After removal of 3 bases from V and 5 bases from J, the junction contained 6 bases not matched to a gene. The CDR3 DNA is TGTGCCAGCAGTTTCAAGCGGGGAGGGGAGACCCAGTACTTC. Translating gives CASSFKRGGETQYF.

The CDR3 is CASSFPSISGEKLFF. The CDR3 DNA sequence: TGTGCCAGCAGTTTCCCGTCCATTTCCGGTGAAAAACTGTTTTTT. The chain joins TRBV6-5 to TRBJ1-4, with D hard to call. Trimming shortened V by 4 bases and J by 7 bases, and 16 bases separated the two germline ends. Per the germline V gene, CDR1 is MNHEY and CDR2 is SVGAGI. This CDR3 has 15 residues.

V and J are TRBV6-1 and TRBJ1-2; D might be TRBD1 (5 bases). The CDR3 contains 15 residues. CDR1 and CDR2 (germline): MNHNS, SASEGT. V was clipped by 3 bases and J by 3 bases, with 14 bases between them. The CDR3 region has the DNA TGTGCCAGCAGTGAGATTAACACAGGCCACTATGGCTACACCTTC. Residues: CASSEINTGHYGYTF.

This chain links TRBV6-5 with TRBJ1-6, with D uncertain. Trimming removed 6 bases from V and 6 bases from J, with 15 bases in between. The CDR3 totals 15 residues. Germline lookup yields CDR1 MNHEY and CDR2 SVGAGI. The CDR3 region has the DNA TGTGCCAGCAGCCCTGGGCAGATGAGTAATTCACCCCTCCACTTT. Amino acids: CASSPGQMSNSPLHF.

To note about this clone: Other DNA sequences in this sample translate to the same CDR3. The chain links TRBV19 to TRBJ1-2; 7 bases match TRBD1. Germline lookup yields CDR1 LNHDA and CDR2 SQIVND (reference sequence). This CDR3 spans 16 amino acids. Trimming at V came to 10 bases and at J to 6 bases, leaving 20 bases not matched to a gene. The CDR3 spells CAIETLAGTDMDGYTF. CDR3 sequence (DNA): TGTGCCATAGAGACTCTTGCCGGGACAGATATGGATGGCTACACCTTC.

The gene calls are TRBV29-1 and TRBJ2-2, with D maybe TRBD2 (7 bases). Trimming shortened V by 6 bases and J by 7 bases, and 24 bases separated the two germline ends. Germline V gene lookup returns CDR1 SQVTM and CDR2 ANQGSEA. The CDR3 is made up of 16 amino acids. Written as DNA, the CDR3 is TGCAGCGTCGCCCCTGGGGGGGGCCAGGTCCGCGGGGAGCTGTTTTTT. Protein product: CSVAPGGGQVRGELFF.

V usage is TRBV7-6 and J usage is TRBJ1-1; no definite D call. CDR1 and CDR2 (germline): SGHVS, FNYEAQ. V was clipped by 5 bases and J by 2 bases, with 9 bases between them. CDR3 length: 13 residues. Here the CDR3 DNA reads TGTGCCAGCAGCAGCTCCGTAAACACTGAAGCTTTCTTT. Its protein is CASSSSVNTEAFF.

Turning to this clone: The identical CDR3 is also encoded by other nucleotide sequences in the sample. The CDR3 DNA reads TGCGCCAGCAGCTTGGGACTAGCTAGGGGCGAGCAGTACTTC. It yields the protein CASSLGLARGEQYF. This chain links TRBV5-1 with TRBJ2-7; 7 bases are a match to TRBD2. The germline V gene has CDR1 SGHRS and CDR2 YFSETQ. The CDR3 spans 14 residues. Trimming removed 0 bases from V and 6 bases from J; junction bases left unmatched: 6. Complete variable domain (other parts from reference TRBV5-1 and TRBJ2-7): KAGVTQTPRYLIKTRGQQVTLSCSPISGHRSVSWYQQTPGQGLQFLFEYFSETQRNKGNFPGRFSGRQFSNSRSEMNVSTLELGDSALYLCASSLGLARGEQYFGPGTRLTVT.

The chain is built from TRBV2 and TRBJ2-7, with D possibly matching TRBD1 (6 bases). Trimming pared 6 bases from V and 6 bases from J, leaving 21 bases between. Germline V gene sequence: CDR1 SNHLY, CDR2 FYNNEI. The CDR3 is 15 residues long. The CDR3 here is CASRLGAVPAGEQYF. The CDR3 DNA sequence: TGTGCCAGCAGGTTGGGGGCAGTCCCTGCGGGCGAGCAGTACTTC.